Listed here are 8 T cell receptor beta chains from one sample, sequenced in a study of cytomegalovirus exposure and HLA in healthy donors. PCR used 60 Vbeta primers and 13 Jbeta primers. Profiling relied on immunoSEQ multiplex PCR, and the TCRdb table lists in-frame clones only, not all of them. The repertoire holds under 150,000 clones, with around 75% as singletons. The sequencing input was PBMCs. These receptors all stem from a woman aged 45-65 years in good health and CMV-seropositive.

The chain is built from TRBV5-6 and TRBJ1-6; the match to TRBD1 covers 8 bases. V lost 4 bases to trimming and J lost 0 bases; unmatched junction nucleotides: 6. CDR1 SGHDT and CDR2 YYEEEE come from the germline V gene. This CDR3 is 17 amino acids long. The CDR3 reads CASSLRDRSSYNSPLHF. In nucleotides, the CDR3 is TGTGCCAGCAGCCTCCGGGACAGGAGCTCCTATAATTCACCCCTCCACTTT.

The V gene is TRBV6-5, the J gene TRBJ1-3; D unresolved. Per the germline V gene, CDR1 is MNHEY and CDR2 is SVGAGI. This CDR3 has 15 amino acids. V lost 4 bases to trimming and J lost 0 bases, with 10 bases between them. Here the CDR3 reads CASSSTHSSGNTIYF. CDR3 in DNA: TGTGCCAGCAGTTCCACACACAGCTCTGGAAACACCATATATTTT.

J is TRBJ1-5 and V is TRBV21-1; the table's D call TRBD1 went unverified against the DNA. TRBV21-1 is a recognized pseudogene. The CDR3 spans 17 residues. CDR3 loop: CASSNGTGDYSNQPQHF. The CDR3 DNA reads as TGTGCCAGCAGCAACGGGACAGGGGACTATAGCAATCAGCCCCAGCATTTT.

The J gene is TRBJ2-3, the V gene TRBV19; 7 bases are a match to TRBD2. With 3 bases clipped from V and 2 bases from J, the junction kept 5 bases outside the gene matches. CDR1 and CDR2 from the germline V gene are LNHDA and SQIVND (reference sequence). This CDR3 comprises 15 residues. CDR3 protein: CASSMAGDLTDTQYF. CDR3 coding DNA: TGTGCCAGTAGTATGGCGGGGGACCTCACAGATACGCAGTATTTT.

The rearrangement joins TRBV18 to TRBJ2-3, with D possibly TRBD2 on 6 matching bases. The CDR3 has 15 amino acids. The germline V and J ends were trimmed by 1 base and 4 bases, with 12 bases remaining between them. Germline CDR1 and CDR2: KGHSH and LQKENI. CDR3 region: CASSPLEEGADTQYF. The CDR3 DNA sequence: TGTGCCAGCTCACCACTTGAGGAGGGCGCAGATACGCAGTATTTT.

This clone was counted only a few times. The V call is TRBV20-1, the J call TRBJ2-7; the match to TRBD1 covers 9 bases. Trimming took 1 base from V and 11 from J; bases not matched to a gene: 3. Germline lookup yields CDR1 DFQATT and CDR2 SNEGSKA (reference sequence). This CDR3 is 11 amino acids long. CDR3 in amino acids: CSARARDREYF. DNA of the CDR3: TGCAGTGCTAGAGCCCGGGACAGGGAGTACTTC.

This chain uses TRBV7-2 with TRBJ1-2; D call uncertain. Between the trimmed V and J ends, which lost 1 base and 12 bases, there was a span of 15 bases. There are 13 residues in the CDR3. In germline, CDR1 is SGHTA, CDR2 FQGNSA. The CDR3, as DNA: TGTGCCAGCAGCTTAGATCCGGCAGGCGGGAACACCTTC. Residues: CASSLDPAGGNTF.

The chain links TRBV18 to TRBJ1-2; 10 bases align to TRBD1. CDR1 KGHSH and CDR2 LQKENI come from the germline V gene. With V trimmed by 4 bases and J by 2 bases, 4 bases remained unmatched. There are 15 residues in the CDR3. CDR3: CASSQTGGDNYGYTF. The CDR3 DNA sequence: TGTGCCAGCTCACAGACAGGGGGCGACAACTATGGCTACACCTTC.